The clone carrying this T cell receptor (beta chain) showed up just a few times. The data are from a study of CD8+ T cells in alopecia areata. Across the whole study: Tofacitinib ran for 6 to 18 months before 6 months off drug.

The CDR3 loop spans 15 amino acids. The germline CDR1 and CDR2 sequences are MNHNY and SVGAGI (reference sequence). V shed 5 bases and J 7 bases; nucleotides not matched to a gene: 10. The sample's treatment: oral pan-JAK inhibitor, 5-10 mg twice daily. TCR sequencing used cDNA made by reverse transcription of extracted RNA. Clones were read by immunoSEQ multiplex PCR, and TCRdb kept only the in-frame ones, dropping some. The table has roughly 220,000 clones, approximately 65% seen once. The sequence derives from a human donor with alopecia areata. The genes are TRBV6-6 and TRBJ1-4, with 7 bases identical to TRBD1. Material: CD4+ T cells sorted from blood, obtained around week 44, from a patient treated with tofacitinib. DNA for the CDR3: TGTGCCAGCAGTCATCCGGGACAGAGGGGTGAAAAACTGTTTTTT. Its protein product is CASSHPGQRGEKLFF.